These T cell receptor beta chains were read from a single sample in a study of regulatory dendritic cells for organ transplantation. Sequencing used immunoSEQ multiplex PCR; TCRdb keeps in-frame clones, though not all of them. This table holds about 38,000 clones, about 89% found once. The specimen sequenced was naive CD8+ T cells from blood. All receptors derive from a human donor in good health. CDR3s include the opening cysteine and the closing phenylalanine or tryptophan. A D gene is named only where the DNA matches it firmly. Clone size is not always given. Where it is, it says once, few, many or a class for expanded clones.

clone size: .; J gene: TRBJ2-5; V gene: TRBV7-9; CDR3 length: 15; D gene: TRBD1; CDR3 protein: CASSLSGGVQETQYF; CDR3 DNA: TGTGCCAGCAGCTTATCAGGGGGCGTTCAAGAGACCCAGTACTTC
clone size: .; J gene: TRBJ2-4; V gene: TRBV6-5; CDR3 length: 15; D gene: .; CDR3 protein: CASSYSSGLGNIQYF; CDR3 DNA: TGTGCCAGCAGTTACTCGAGTGGCCTTGGAAACATTCAGTACTTC
clone size: .; J gene: TRBJ2-7; V gene: TRBV7-2; CDR3 length: 15; D gene: TRBD1; CDR3 protein: CASSVIGTGSYEQYF; CDR3 DNA: TGTGCCAGCAGCGTTATAGGGACAGGCTCCTACGAGCAGTACTTC
clone size: .; J gene: TRBJ2-1; V gene: TRBV28; CDR3 length: 12; D gene: .; CDR3 protein: CASSFFGNEQFF; CDR3 DNA: TGTGCCAGCAGTTTTTTTGGCAATGAGCAGTTCTTC
clone size: .; J gene: TRBJ2-1; V gene: TRBV4-3; CDR3 length: 16; D gene: .; CDR3 protein: CASSQEAGSSYNEQFF; CDR3 DNA: TGCGCCAGCAGCCAAGAAGCCGGGAGCTCCTACAATGAGCAGTTCTTC
clone size: few; J gene: TRBJ1-1; V gene: TRBV4-1; CDR3 length: 11; D gene: .; CDR3 protein: CASSQSSEAFF; CDR3 DNA: TGCGCCAGCAGCCAATCTTCCGAAGCTTTCTTT
clone size: .; J gene: TRBJ2-5; V gene: TRBV11-2; CDR3 length: 13; D gene: .; CDR3 protein: CASSFRGPETQYF; CDR3 DNA: TGTGCCAGCAGCTTTAGGGGCCCAGAGACCCAGTACTTC
clone size: .; J gene: TRBJ2-2; V gene: TRBV27; CDR3 length: 12; D gene: .; CDR3 protein: CASSSNTWELFF; CDR3 DNA: TGTGCCAGCAGTTCGAACACCTGGGAGCTGTTTTTT
clone size: few; J gene: TRBJ1-5; V gene: TRBV7-9; CDR3 length: 14; D gene: .; CDR3 protein: CASSQTQGNQPQHF; CDR3 DNA: TGTGCCAGCAGCCAGACACAGGGCAATCAGCCCCAGCATTTT
clone size: .; J gene: TRBJ1-6; V gene: TRBV27; CDR3 length: 12; D gene: .; CDR3 protein: CASTAGNSPLHF; CDR3 DNA: TGTGCCAGCACGGCTGGGAATTCACCCCTCCACTTT
clone size: .; J gene: TRBJ1-5; V gene: TRBV4-1; CDR3 length: 14; D gene: .; CDR3 protein: CASSQDEYNQPQHF; CDR3 DNA: TGCGCCAGCAGCCAAGATGAGTACAATCAGCCCCAGCATTTT
clone size: .; J gene: TRBJ1-1; V gene: TRBV4-1; CDR3 length: 14; D gene: TRBD1; CDR3 protein: CASSLGQGTTEAFF; CDR3 DNA: TGCGCCAGCAGCCTGGGACAGGGAACCACTGAAGCTTTCTTT
clone size: few; J gene: TRBJ1-5; V gene: TRBV19; CDR3 length: 14; D gene: .; CDR3 protein: CASSIGEVAQPQHF; CDR3 DNA: TGTGCCAGTAGTATAGGAGAGGTGGCACAGCCCCAGCATTTT
clone size: .; J gene: TRBJ2-5; V gene: TRBV5-6; CDR3 length: 14; D gene: .; CDR3 protein: CASSPVTLGGAQYF; CDR3 DNA: TGTGCCAGCAGCCCCGTAACCCTAGGTGGTGCCCAGTACTTC
clone size: .; J gene: TRBJ2-1; V gene: TRBV9; CDR3 length: 15; D gene: TRBD2; CDR3 protein: CASSVAGLEGNEQFF; CDR3 DNA: TGTGCCAGCAGCGTAGCGGGACTAGAAGGCAATGAGCAGTTCTTC
clone size: .; J gene: TRBJ2-7; V gene: TRBV6-5; CDR3 length: 13; D gene: .; CDR3 protein: CASSRPPGDEQYF; CDR3 DNA: TGTGCCAGCAGCCGCCCACCCGGAGACGAGCAGTACTTC
clone size: few; J gene: TRBJ1-2; V gene: TRBV7-9; CDR3 length: 16; D gene: TRBD1; CDR3 protein: CASSSDRDRLINGYTF; CDR3 DNA: TGTGCCAGCAGCAGCGACCGGGACAGGCTAATTAATGGCTACACCTTC
clone size: once; J gene: TRBJ1-4; V gene: TRBV5-4; CDR3 length: 14; D gene: .; CDR3 protein: CASSLGGPLEKLFF; CDR3 DNA: TGTGCCAGCAGCCTGGGGGGGCCACTTGAAAAACTGTTTTTT
clone size: .; J gene: TRBJ2-7; V gene: TRBV7-2; CDR3 length: 15; D gene: .; CDR3 protein: CASSLAGADNYEQYF; CDR3 DNA: TGTGCCAGCAGCTTAGCGGGGGCAGATAATTACGAGCAGTACTTC
clone size: .; J gene: TRBJ2-5; V gene: TRBV15; CDR3 length: 13; D gene: .; CDR3 protein: CATSIGLQETQYF; CDR3 DNA: TGTGCCACCAGCATAGGGCTCCAAGAGACCCAGTACTTC
clone size: .; J gene: TRBJ1-1; V gene: TRBV27; CDR3 length: 13; D gene: .; CDR3 protein: CASRIMGNTEAFF; CDR3 DNA: TGTGCCAGCAGGATTATGGGGAACACTGAAGCTTTCTTT
clone size: .; J gene: TRBJ1-2; V gene: TRBV6-6; CDR3 length: 15; D gene: .; CDR3 protein: CASTIIGQGNYGYTF; CDR3 DNA: TGTGCCAGCACCATCATCGGGCAGGGAAACTATGGCTACACCTTC